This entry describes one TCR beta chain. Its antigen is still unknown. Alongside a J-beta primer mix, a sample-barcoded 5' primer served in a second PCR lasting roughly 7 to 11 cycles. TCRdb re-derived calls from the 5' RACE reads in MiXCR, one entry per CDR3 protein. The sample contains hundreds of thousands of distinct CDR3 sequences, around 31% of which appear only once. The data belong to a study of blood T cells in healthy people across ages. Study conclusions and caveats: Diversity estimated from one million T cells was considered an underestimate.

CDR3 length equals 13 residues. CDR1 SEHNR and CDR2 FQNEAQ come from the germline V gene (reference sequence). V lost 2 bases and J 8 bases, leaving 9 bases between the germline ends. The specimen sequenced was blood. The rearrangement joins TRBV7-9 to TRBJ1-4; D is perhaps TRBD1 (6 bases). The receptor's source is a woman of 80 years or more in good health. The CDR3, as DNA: TGTGCCAGCAGCTTAACAGGGTACGAAAAACTGTTTTTT. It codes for CASSLTGYEKLFF.